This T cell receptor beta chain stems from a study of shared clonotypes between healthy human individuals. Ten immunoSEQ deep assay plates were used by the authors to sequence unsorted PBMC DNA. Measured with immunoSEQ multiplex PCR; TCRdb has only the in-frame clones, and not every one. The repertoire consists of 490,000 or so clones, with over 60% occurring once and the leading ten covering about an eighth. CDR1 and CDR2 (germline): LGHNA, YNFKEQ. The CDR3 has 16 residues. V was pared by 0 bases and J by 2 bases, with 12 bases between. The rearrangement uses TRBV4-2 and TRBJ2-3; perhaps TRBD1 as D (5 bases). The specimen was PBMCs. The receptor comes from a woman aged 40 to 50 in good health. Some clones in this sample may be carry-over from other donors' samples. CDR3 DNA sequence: TGTGCCAGCAGCCAAGAGATCCAGGGCACCACAGATACGCAGTATTTT. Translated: CASSQEIQGTTDTQYF.